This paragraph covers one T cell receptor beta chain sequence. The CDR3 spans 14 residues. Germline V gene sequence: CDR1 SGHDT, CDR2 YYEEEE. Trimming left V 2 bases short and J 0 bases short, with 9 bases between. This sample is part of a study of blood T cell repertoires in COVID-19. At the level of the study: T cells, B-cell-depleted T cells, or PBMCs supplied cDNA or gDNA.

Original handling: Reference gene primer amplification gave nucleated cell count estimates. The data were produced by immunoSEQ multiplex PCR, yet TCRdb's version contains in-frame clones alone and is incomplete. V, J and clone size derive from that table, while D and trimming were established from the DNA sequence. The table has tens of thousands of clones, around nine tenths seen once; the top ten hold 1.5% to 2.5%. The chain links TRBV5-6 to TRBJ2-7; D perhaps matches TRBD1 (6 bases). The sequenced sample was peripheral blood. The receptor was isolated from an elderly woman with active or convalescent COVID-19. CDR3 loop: CASSLQGTSYEQYF. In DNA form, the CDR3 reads TGTGCCAGCAGCTTACAGGGCACCTCCTACGAGCAGTACTTC.